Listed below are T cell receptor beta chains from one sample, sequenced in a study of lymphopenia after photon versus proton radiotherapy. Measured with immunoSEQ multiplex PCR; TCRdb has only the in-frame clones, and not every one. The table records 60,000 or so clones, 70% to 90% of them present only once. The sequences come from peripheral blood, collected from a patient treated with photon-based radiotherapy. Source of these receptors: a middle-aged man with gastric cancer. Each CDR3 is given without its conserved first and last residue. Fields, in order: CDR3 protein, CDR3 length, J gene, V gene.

CDR3: AISDGAPTEAF
length: 11
J: TRBJ1-1
V: TRBV10-3

CDR3: ASSSPETQY
length: 9
J: TRBJ2-5
V: TRBV18

CDR3: ASSSDRGANVLT
length: 12
J: TRBJ2-6
V: TRBV18

CDR3: ASSLGLGSGNTIY
length: 13
J: TRBJ1-3
V: TRBV5-4

CDR3: ASSPSGGANTQY
length: 12
J: TRBJ2-3
V: TRBV7-6

CDR3: ASSIVRYSNQPQH
length: 13
J: TRBJ1-5
V: TRBV19

CDR3: ASSLKSGQTYEQY
length: 13
J: TRBJ2-7
V: TRBV27

CDR3: ASRPGGGRTEY
length: 11
J: TRBJ2-5
V: TRBV6-5

CDR3: ASSLGDRGLETQY
length: 13
J: TRBJ2-5
V: TRBV5-1

CDR3: ASSLSKQVRLYEQY
length: 14
J: TRBJ2-7
V: TRBV27

CDR3: ASSRDRGYEQY
length: 11
J: TRBJ2-7
V: TRBV6-1

CDR3: ASSPNRGFEAF
length: 11
J: TRBJ1-1
V: TRBV7-2

CDR3: ASSYPGQGSSREQY
length: 14
J: TRBJ2-5
V: TRBV6-6

CDR3: ASSLDWPNEQY
length: 11
J: TRBJ2-7
V: TRBV5-6

CDR3: ASSLGPGQGAREQY
length: 14
J: TRBJ2-7
V: TRBV7-8

CDR3: AWVTRGEQY
length: 9
J: TRBJ2-7
V: TRBV30

CDR3: ASSLGAGAEAF
length: 11
J: TRBJ1-1
V: TRBV7-9

CDR3: ASSQEGGDVGYT
length: 12
J: TRBJ1-2
V: TRBV4-3

CDR3: ASSPGRNNEQF
length: 11
J: TRBJ2-1
V: TRBV18

CDR3: ASSLGNSNQPQH
length: 12
J: TRBJ1-5
V: TRBV11-2

CDR3: ASSMITGGNTIY
length: 12
J: TRBJ1-3
V: TRBV19

CDR3: ASTQRTGDLNTEAF
length: 14
J: TRBJ1-1
V: TRBV6-9

CDR3: ASRSLRIYSNQPQH
length: 14
J: TRBJ1-5
V: TRBV19

CDR3: AWRGWSDTEAF
length: 11
J: TRBJ1-1
V: TRBV30

CDR3: ASSLVRQGGSPLH
length: 13
J: TRBJ1-6
V: TRBV7-9

CDR3: ASSMETANEKLF
length: 12
J: TRBJ1-4
V: TRBV19

CDR3: ASSIGRGRTYEQY
length: 13
J: TRBJ2-7
V: TRBV19

CDR3: ASRGQQETQY
length: 10
J: TRBJ2-5
V: TRBV2

CDR3: ASRGQGRTEAF
length: 11
J: TRBJ1-1
V: TRBV6-4

CDR3: ASSEQGAIDNQPQH
length: 14
J: TRBJ1-5
V: TRBV6-1

CDR3: ASSYLWTGRTGELF
length: 14
J: TRBJ2-2
V: TRBV6-5

CDR3: ASSQGTSGGAYAKNIQY
length: 17
J: TRBJ2-4
V: TRBV4-3

CDR3: ASSPPGTLNTEAF
length: 13
J: TRBJ1-1
V: TRBV18